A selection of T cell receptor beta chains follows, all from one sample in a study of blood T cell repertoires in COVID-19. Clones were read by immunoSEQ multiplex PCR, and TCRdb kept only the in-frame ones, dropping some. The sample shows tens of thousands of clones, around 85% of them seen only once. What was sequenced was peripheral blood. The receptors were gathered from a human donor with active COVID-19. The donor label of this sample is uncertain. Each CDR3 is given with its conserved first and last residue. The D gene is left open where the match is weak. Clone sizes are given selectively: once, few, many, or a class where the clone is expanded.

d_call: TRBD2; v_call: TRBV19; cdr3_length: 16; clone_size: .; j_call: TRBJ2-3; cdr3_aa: CASSTRTSGRADTQYF; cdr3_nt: TGTGCCAGTAGTACACGGACTAGCGGGAGGGCAGATACGCAGTATTTT
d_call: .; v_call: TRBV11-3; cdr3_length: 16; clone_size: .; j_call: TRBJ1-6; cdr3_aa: CASSYAAGDTGSPLHF; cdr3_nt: TGTGCCAGCAGTTACGCAGCGGGGGACACGGGTTCACCCCTCCACTTT
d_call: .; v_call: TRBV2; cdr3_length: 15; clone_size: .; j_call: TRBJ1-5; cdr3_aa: CASSEFAGSNQPQHF; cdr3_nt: TGTGCCAGCAGTGAGTTCGCGGGTAGCAATCAGCCCCAGCATTTT
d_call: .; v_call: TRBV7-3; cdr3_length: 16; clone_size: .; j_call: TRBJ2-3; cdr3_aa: CASSLWGDSYTDTQYF; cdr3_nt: TGTGCCAGCAGTTTATGGGGGGACAGTTACACAGATACGCAGTATTTT
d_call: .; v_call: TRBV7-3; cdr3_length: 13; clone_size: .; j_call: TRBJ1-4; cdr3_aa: CASSRRGGEKLFF; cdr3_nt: TGTGCCAGCAGCCGCCGGGGGGGTGAAAAACTGTTTTTT
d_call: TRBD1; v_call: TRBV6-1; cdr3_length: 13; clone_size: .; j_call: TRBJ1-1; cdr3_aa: CASSDRDRTFAFF; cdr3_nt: TGTGCCAGCAGTGACCGGGACAGGACATTTGCTTTCTTT
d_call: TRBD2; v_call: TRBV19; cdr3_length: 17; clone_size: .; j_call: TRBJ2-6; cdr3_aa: CASSIRASGSGANVLTF; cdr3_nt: TGTGCCAGTAGTATTAGGGCTAGCGGCTCTGGGGCCAACGTCCTGACTTTC
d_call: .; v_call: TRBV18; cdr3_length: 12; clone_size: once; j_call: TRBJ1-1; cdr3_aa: CASSQSDTEAFF; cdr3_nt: TGTGCCAGCTCACAATCTGACACTGAAGCTTTCTTT
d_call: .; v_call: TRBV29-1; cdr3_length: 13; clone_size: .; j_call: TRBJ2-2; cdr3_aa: CSVVGGGTGELFF; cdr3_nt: TGCAGCGTTGTGGGGGGAGGCACCGGGGAGCTGTTTTTT
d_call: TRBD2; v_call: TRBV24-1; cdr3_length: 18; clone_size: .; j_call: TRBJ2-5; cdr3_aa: CATSVSPVAGGRRETQYF; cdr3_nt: TGTGCCACCAGTGTGTCTCCGGTGGCGGGAGGGAGGCGGGAGACCCAGTACTTC
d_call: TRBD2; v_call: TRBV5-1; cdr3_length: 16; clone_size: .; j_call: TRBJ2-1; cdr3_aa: CASSLGASGPYNEQFF; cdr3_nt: TGCGCCAGCAGCTTGGGGGCTAGCGGACCCTACAATGAGCAGTTCTTC
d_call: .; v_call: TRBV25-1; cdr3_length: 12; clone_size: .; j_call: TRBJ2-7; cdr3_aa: CASTGNSYEQYF; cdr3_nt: TGTGCCAGCACGGGGAACTCCTACGAGCAGTACTTC
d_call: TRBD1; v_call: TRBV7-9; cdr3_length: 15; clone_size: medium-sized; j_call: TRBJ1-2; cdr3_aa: CASSPSAGGNYGYTF; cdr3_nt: TGTGCCAGCAGCCCGAGCGCAGGGGGAAACTATGGCTACACCTTC
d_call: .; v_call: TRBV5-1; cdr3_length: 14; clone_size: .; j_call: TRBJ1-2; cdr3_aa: CASSTSSAVNGYTF; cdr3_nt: TGCGCCAGCAGCACCAGTAGCGCAGTTAATGGCTACACCTTC
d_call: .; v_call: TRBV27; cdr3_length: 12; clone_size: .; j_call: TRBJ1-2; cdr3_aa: CASTARGYGYTF; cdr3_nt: TGTGCCAGCACAGCACGAGGCTATGGCTACACCTTC
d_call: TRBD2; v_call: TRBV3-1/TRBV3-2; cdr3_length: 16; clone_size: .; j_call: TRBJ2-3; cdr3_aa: CASSPVGTSGTDTQYF; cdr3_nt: TGTGCCAGCAGCCCCGTGGGGACTAGCGGCACAGATACGCAGTATTTT
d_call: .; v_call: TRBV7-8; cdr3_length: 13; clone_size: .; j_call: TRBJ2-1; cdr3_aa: CASSFQENNEQFF; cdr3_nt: TGTGCCAGCAGCTTTCAGGAAAACAATGAGCAGTTCTTC
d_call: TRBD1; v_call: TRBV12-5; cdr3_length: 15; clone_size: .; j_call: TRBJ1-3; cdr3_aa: CARAKRTGAFTTIYF; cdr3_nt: TGTGCTCGGGCGAAGAGGACAGGGGCTTTTACTACCATATATTTT
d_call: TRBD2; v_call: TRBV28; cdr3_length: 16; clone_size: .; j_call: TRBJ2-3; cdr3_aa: CASVPGLAGDGDTQYF; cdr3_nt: TGTGCCAGCGTGCCGGGACTAGCGGGAGACGGAGATACGCAGTATTTT
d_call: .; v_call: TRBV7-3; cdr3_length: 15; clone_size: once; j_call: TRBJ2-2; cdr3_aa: CASSLSGKNTGELFF; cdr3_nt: TGTGCCAGCAGCTTATCAGGGAAGAACACCGGGGAGCTGTTTTTT
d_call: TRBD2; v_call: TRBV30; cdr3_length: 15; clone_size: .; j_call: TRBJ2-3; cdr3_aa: CAWSGSSGSTDTQYF; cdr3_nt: TGTGCCTGGAGTGGGTCTAGCGGTAGCACAGATACGCAGTATTTT
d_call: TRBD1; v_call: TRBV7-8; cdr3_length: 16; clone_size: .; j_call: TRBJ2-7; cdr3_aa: CASSPRPQGTPYEQYF; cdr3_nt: TGTGCCAGCAGCCCTCGGCCACAGGGGACCCCCTACGAGCAGTACTTC